The 10 T cell receptor beta chains below were found in one sample sequenced in a study of blood T cell repertoires in COVID-19. Some clones are missing from TCRdb's copy, which holds only in-frame ones; the method was immunoSEQ multiplex PCR. The sample contains some 200,000 clones, approximately 90% of which appear only once. Sequencing was carried out using peripheral blood. The receptors here all came from a woman aged 18-30 years who had recovered from COVID-19.

The V call is TRBV3-1 (or the pseudogene TRBV3-2), the J call TRBJ2-5, with TRBD2 matching 7 bases. The CDR3 is 19 residues long. V shed 1 base and J 0 bases; nucleotides not matched to a gene: 14. Germline CDR1 and CDR2: LGHDT and YNNKEL (reference sequence). CDR3 nucleotide sequence: TGTGCCAGCAGCCAAGTGCCCCCGGGGGGATCCTGGTACCAAGAGACCCAGTACTTC. Translation gives CASSQVPPGGSWYQETQYF.

The chain uses TRBV19 and TRBJ2-7; a weak D match, TRBD1 (5 bases). CDR1 is LNHDA and CDR2 is SQIVND in the germline V gene (reference sequence). Trimming removed 4 bases at V and 4 bases at J, with 14 bases between. The CDR3 sequence is 14 residues long. This chain's CDR3 is CASSKGENRYEQYF. CDR3 sequence (DNA): TGTGCCAGTAGTAAAGGGGAAAATCGATACGAGCAGTACTTC.

The V call is TRBV4-3, the J call TRBJ1-2; 8 nucleotides match TRBD1. Germline V lookup: CDR1 LGHNA, CDR2 YSLEER. This CDR3 has 18 residues. With 2 bases clipped from V and 5 bases from J, the junction kept 16 bases outside the gene matches. The CDR3 nucleotides read TGCGCCAGCAGCCAAACACCAGGGGGCGAAGGGGTCGTGTATGGCTACACCTTC. This gives the protein CASSQTPGGEGVVYGYTF.

V usage is TRBV6-5 and J usage is TRBJ1-2, with 9 bases matching TRBD1. V trimming: 1 base; J trimming: 4 bases; junction bases outside the gene matches: 4. There are 15 residues in the CDR3. In germline, CDR1 is MNHEY, CDR2 SVGAGI. CDR3 sequence (DNA): TGTGCCAGCAGTTACTTGGGACAGGGATTCTATGGCTACACCTTC. Its translation: CASSYLGQGFYGYTF.

V is TRBV18 and J is TRBJ2-7; no definite D call. The CDR3 is made up of 14 amino acids. Germline-derived CDR1 and CDR2 are KGHSH and LQKENI. V shed 0 bases and J shed 7 bases, with 13 bases lying between them. The CDR3 nucleotides are TGTGCCAGCTCACCACCGACAACCCCTTGGGAGCAGTACTTC. It codes for CASSPPTTPWEQYF.

The genes are TRBV30 and TRBJ1-4; tentatively, D is TRBD1 (5 bases). V lost 0 bases, J lost 4 bases, and 21 bases lay in between. The germline V gene has CDR1 GTSNPN and CDR2 SVGIG (reference sequence). The CDR3 is made up of 18 amino acids. In nucleotides, the CDR3 is TGTGCCTGGAGTGTACTCGGGTTTACACAGGCAAATAATGAAAAACTGTTTTTT. Residues: CAWSVLGFTQANNEKLFF.

Only one count was recorded for this clone. The rearrangement joins TRBV3-1 (or the pseudogene TRBV3-2) to TRBJ1-2; a weak D match, TRBD1 (6 bases). The V end lost 3 bases, the J end lost 6 bases, and 11 bases lay between the germline ends. The germline V gene has CDR1 LGHDT and CDR2 YNNKEL (reference sequence). The CDR3 has 13 residues. The CDR3 DNA follows: TGTGCCAGCAGCCACCGGACAGTGGATGGCTACACCTTC. It yields the protein CASSHRTVDGYTF.

This chain links TRBV30 with TRBJ1-2; perhaps TRBD1 as D (6 bases). The germline V and J ends were trimmed by 0 bases and 5 bases, with 10 bases remaining between them. Germline V gives CDR1 GTSNPN, CDR2 SVGIG (reference sequence). The CDR3 has 13 amino acids. The DNA of the CDR3 is TGTGCCTGGAGTGTACCCGGACAGTATGGCTACACCTTC. Its translation is CAWSVPGQYGYTF.

The gene calls are TRBV7-2 and TRBJ2-2; the match to TRBD2 covers 9 bases. The CDR3 extends over 16 amino acids. Germline V gene lookup returns CDR1 SGHTA and CDR2 FQGNSA. V shed 1 base, J shed 4 bases, and the junction held 4 bases outside the gene matches. The CDR3 loop reads CASSLEAGGRTGELFF. The CDR3, as DNA: TGTGCCAGCAGCTTAGAGGCGGGAGGGCGCACCGGGGAGCTGTTTTTT.

Ten or more counts support this clone. V is TRBV2 and J is TRBJ2-1; 8 nucleotides line up with TRBD2. The CDR3 totals 14 residues. J lost 4 bases, V lost 7 bases, and 6 bases had no gene match. The germline CDR1 and CDR2 sequences are SNHLY and FYNNEI. Written as DNA, the CDR3 is TGTGCCAGCAACGGAATAGCGGGGTACAATGAGCAGTTCTTC. Residues: CASNGIAGYNEQFF.